The 19 T cell receptor beta chains presented below share a single source sample, sequenced in a study of T cells in Graves' hyperthyroidism and ophthalmopathy. Amplification yielded TCR beta CDR3 regions, with RNA transcripts as the source. HTBI primers were employed in a first-round RT-PCR of the TCR CDR3. TCRdb recomputed calls from the multiplex PCR reads with MiXCR, one row per CDR3 protein. The top ten hold around 7% of the sample, which has around 450,000 distinct CDR3 sequences, 15% to 18% seen once. Source material: blood. These receptors were collected from a woman younger than 30 with Graves' hyperthyroidism.

This clonotype was counted many times. J is TRBJ2-3 and V is TRBV4-1; D may be TRBD1 or TRBD2 (5 bases each). The CDR3 is 13 residues long. The ends were cut back, 4 bases at V and 6 bases at J, with 11 bases in the middle. The germline gives CDR1 MGHRA, CDR2 YSYEKL. In DNA form, the CDR3 reads TGCGCCAGCAGCCCCCCGGGGCGGGATACGCAGTATTTT. This translates into CASSPPGRDTQYF.

This clonotype was seen a few times. The chain links TRBV6-5 to TRBJ1-4; D not certain. The ends were cut back, 0 bases at V and 7 bases at J, with 15 bases in the middle. This CDR3 spans 16 amino acids. CDR1 and CDR2 from the germline V gene are MNHEY and SVGAGI. CDR3 residues: CASSYSSGYEGEKLFF. Here the CDR3 DNA reads TGTGCCAGCAGTTACTCATCGGGCTACGAAGGTGAAAAACTGTTTTTT.

This clonotype was recorded a few times. The V gene is TRBV6-1, the J gene TRBJ1-2; D remains ambiguous. The CDR3 runs 13 residues. The germline V gene has CDR1 MNHNS and CDR2 SASEGT. V lost 11 bases and J 5 bases, leaving 18 bases between the germline ends. The CDR3 nucleotides are TGTGCCGGACGGGAGGGAGGGTTGTATGGCTACACCTTC. Translated, it gives CAGREGGLYGYTF.

Ten or more counts support this clonotype. This rearrangement joins TRBV28 to TRBJ2-7; TRBD1 matches 9 bases. The V gene's germline CDR1 is MDHEN and CDR2 SYDVKM. V shed 3 bases, J shed 0 bases, and the junction held 9 bases outside the gene matches. This CDR3 comprises 17 residues. DNA of the CDR3: TGTGCCAGCAGTTTGGGTCCGGGGACAGGGTACTCCTACGAGCAGTACTTC. Amino acid sequence: CASSLGPGTGYSYEQYF.

V gene TRBV11-1 combines with J gene TRBJ1-2; 11 bases line up with TRBD1. V shed 5 bases, J shed 8 bases, and the junction held 4 bases outside the gene matches. The CDR3 sequence is 13 residues long. Germline CDR1 and CDR2: SGHAT and FQDESV (reference sequence). CDR3 in amino acids: CASSTWTGGGYTF. The CDR3 DNA reads as TGTGCCAGCAGCACGTGGACAGGGGGCGGCTACACCTTC.

This clonotype has a count of ten or more. The chain links TRBV12-3 or TRBV12-4 to TRBJ2-1, with 9 bases lining up with TRBD2. V gave up 5 bases and J gave up 4 bases; unmatched junction bases: 6. The CDR3 loop spans 15 amino acids. In nucleotides, the CDR3 is TGTGCCAGCAGTCTCCTAGCGGGGATATACAATGAGCAGTTCTTC. Translated, it gives CASSLLAGIYNEQFF.

This clonotype was observed many times. The chain joins TRBV6-1 to TRBJ2-1; D is unresolved. The V end lost 3 bases, the J end lost 7 bases, and 1 base lay between the germline ends. The CDR3 consists of 10 residues. CDR1 is MNHNS and CDR2 is SASEGT in the germline V gene. The CDR3 loop reads CASSENEQFF. As DNA, the CDR3 is TGTGCCAGCAGTGAGAATGAGCAGTTCTTC.

This clonotype was counted many times. This chain connects TRBV20-1 to TRBJ1-1; D is ambiguous. This CDR3 is built from 12 residues. Germline CDR1 reads DFQATT; CDR2 reads SNEGSKA (reference sequence). V lost 4 bases and J lost 7, with 13 bases in between. The CDR3 sequence is CSATGPRGEAFF. CDR3 coding DNA: TGCAGTGCTACCGGGCCGCGGGGTGAAGCTTTCTTT.

This clonotype has a count of ten or more. The rearrangement links TRBV12-3 or TRBV12-4 to TRBJ2-3; 7 bases agree with TRBD2. The CDR3 spans 21 residues. Trimming removed 0 bases from V and 0 bases from J; junction bases left unmatched: 18. The CDR3 DNA sequence: TGTGCCAGCAGTTTAGCATGGCATCCCCAGCGGGAAGGGTCTAGCACAGATACGCAGTATTTT. It specifies CASSLAWHPQREGSSTDTQYF.

For this clonotype: This clone may be a read error of a much larger clone one base away. This chain uses TRBV11-2 with TRBJ1-5, with a weak D call TRBD1 (6 bases). Germline V gene data show CDR1 as SGHAT and CDR2 as FQNNGV. This CDR3 contains 13 residues. V lost 5 bases and J 7 bases, leaving 12 bases between the germline ends. The DNA of the CDR3 is TGTGCCAGCAGCGAACAGGGTATGCAGCCCCAGCATTTT. It codes for CASSEQGMQPQHF.

V usage is TRBV12-3 or TRBV12-4 and J usage is TRBJ1-2, with 10 bases fitting TRBD1. There are 15 residues in the CDR3. The ends lost 5 bases at V and 7 bases at J; junction bases unmatched: 10. The CDR3 nucleotides are TGTGCCAGCAGTCAGGGACAGGGGAGCTGGGGTGGCTACACCTTC. It codes for CASSQGQGSWGGYTF.

In its sample, this clonotype was seen many times. The V gene is TRBV3-1, the J gene TRBJ2-1, with D maybe TRBD2 (7 bases). V was trimmed by 4 bases and J by 4 bases, leaving 17 bases between them. The CDR3 totals 16 residues. Germline V gene data show CDR1 as LGHDT and CDR2 as YNNKEL (reference sequence). CDR3 DNA sequence: TGTGCCAGCAGCCTAGCTAAGGGGGGGGGGTACAATGAGCAGTTCTTC. This codes for CASSLAKGGGYNEQFF.

The sample holds a few counts of this clonotype. The chain has TRBV9 and TRBJ2-5; D tentatively fits TRBD1 or TRBD2 (5 bases each). This CDR3 has 14 amino acids. Between the trimmed V and J ends, which lost 0 bases and 7 bases, there was a span of 13 bases. Per germline, CDR1 SGDLS and CDR2 YYNGEE. The CDR3 reads CASSVGGLRATQYF. In DNA, the CDR3 is TGTGCCAGCAGCGTAGGAGGGCTCAGGGCGACCCAGTACTTC.

Ten or more counts support this clonotype. The chain couples TRBV7-6 to TRBJ2-3; no clear D. V lost 4 bases and J lost 3, with 14 bases in between. CDR3 length: 15 amino acids. Germline CDR1 and CDR2: SGHVS and FNYEAQ. CDR3 coding DNA: TGTGCCAGCAGCTACAGCAACAAGGTGACAGATACGCAGTATTTT. Translated: CASSYSNKVTDTQYF.

This chain joins TRBV5-1 and TRBJ2-6; TRBD1 aligns across 10 bases. V gave up 4 bases and J gave up 1 base; unmatched junction bases: 8. Germline V CDR1 and CDR2: SGHRS, YFSETQ. The CDR3 is 18 residues long. The CDR3 loop is CASSGTGQGHSGANVLTF. The CDR3 DNA follows: TGCGCCAGCAGCGGAACGGGACAGGGGCATTCTGGGGCCAACGTCCTGACTTTC.

This clonotype was counted at least ten times. The gene calls are TRBV10-3 and TRBJ2-3; 9 bases align to TRBD1. The CDR3 covers 17 residues. The V gene end was trimmed by 2 bases and the J gene end by 2 bases; junction bases not matched to a gene: 8. The germline CDR1 and CDR2 sequences are ENHRY and SYGVKD. The CDR3 spells CAISEARDRAPTDTQYF. Written as DNA, the CDR3 is TGTGCCATCAGTGAGGCCCGGGACAGGGCTCCCACAGATACGCAGTATTTT.

This clonotype has a handful of counts. Written as DNA, the CDR3 is TGTGCCAGCAGCGGGGGGGGGGGCGGCCGGGAGCTGTTTTTT. Residues: CASSGGGGGRELFF. This sequence joins TRBV9 and TRBJ2-2; tentative D call: TRBD2 (7 bases). Germline values: CDR1 SGDLS, CDR2 YYNGEE. V was trimmed by 3 bases and J by 9 bases, leaving 15 bases between them. The CDR3 runs 14 residues. The variable domain in full, with the rest retrieved from reference TRBV9 and TRBJ2-2, is DSGVTQTPKHLITATGQRVTLRCSPRSGDLSVYWYQQSLDQGLQFLIQYYNGEERAKGNILERFSAQQFPDLHSELNLSSLELGDSALYFCASSGGGGGRELFFGEGSRLTVL.

This clonotype was seen many times. The rearrangement links TRBV7-9 to TRBJ2-5; unclear D gene. Germline CDR1 reads SEHNR; CDR2 reads FQNEAQ (reference sequence). The CDR3 sequence is 15 residues long. With 5 bases removed from V and 4 bases from J, the gap between germline ends came to 17 bases. The CDR3: CASSTEKGKGETQYF. The CDR3 DNA is TGTGCCAGCAGCACCGAAAAGGGTAAAGGAGAGACCCAGTACTTC.

This clonotype was recorded at least ten times. The chain is built from TRBV20-1 and TRBJ2-1; D not certain. V dropped 4 bases and J dropped 6 bases, with 10 bases sitting between them. The length of the CDR3 is 12 residues. CDR1 is DFQATT and CDR2 is SNEGSKA in the germline V gene (reference sequence). CDR3 DNA: TGCAGTGCTAATGACTCCCCCAATGAGCAGTTCTTC. Translated, it gives CSANDSPNEQFF.